This is a list of T cell receptor beta chains from one sample in a study of chemoradiotherapy in HPV16-positive cancers. Only in-frame clones appear in the TCRdb table, and some are missing; sequencing was by immunoSEQ multiplex PCR. The repertoire consists of under 6,000 clones, with approximately 90% occurring once and the leading ten covering approximately 8%. Sequences were derived from tumor tissue, sampled from a patient who underwent chemoradiotherapy. The receptors were sampled from a human donor with HPV-associated anogenital cancer. The CDR3 runs from the conserved cysteine through the conserved F or W. Each record gives: CDR3 DNA, CDR3 protein, D gene, V gene, J gene, clone size. D genes are given only for firm matches. Not every row has a clone size; where given, it reads once, few, many or a size class.

TGTGCCACCAGCGGCGGGACAGGGGTTGGCTACACCTTC	CATSGGTGVGYTF	TRBD1	TRBV15	TRBJ1-2	-
TGTGCCAGCAGCTTAAGGCCGAACTATGGCTACACCTTC	CASSLRPNYGYTF	-	TRBV11-2	TRBJ1-2	-
TGTGCCACGATACCAAAGCACGACAGCATACTCCCGTATTTT	CATIPKHDSILPYF	-	TRBV27	TRBJ2-3	few
TGTGCCAGCAGCTCGGCGGGAGGGAGGAATGAGCAGTTCTTC	CASSSAGGRNEQFF	TRBD2	TRBV7-6	TRBJ2-1	once
TGTGCCAGCAGCCGGCGTAGTGGGGGCACAGATACGCAGTATTTT	CASSRRSGGTDTQYF	-	TRBV6-5	TRBJ2-3	-
TGTGCCAGCAGCGATCGGTCCGGGACTACCGCCTACGAGCAGTACTTC	CASSDRSGTTAYEQYF	TRBD2	TRBV11-2	TRBJ2-7	-
TGCGCCAGCAGCACGGGTGAAAAACTGTTTTTT	CASSTGEKLFF	-	TRBV5-1	TRBJ1-4	-
TGCGCCAGCAGCCAAGCTACAACCCCGGGGAGCTCGGGGGCCAACGTCCTGACTTTC	CASSQATTPGSSGANVLTF	-	TRBV4-3	TRBJ2-6	-
TGCAGCGTTGAAGGGGAGGGGCTGTACGAGCAGTACTTC	CSVEGEGLYEQYF	TRBD2	TRBV29-1	TRBJ2-7	-
TGTGCCAGCAGCCAAGAAGGAAGGTGGGGCCGGGACACTGAAGCTTTCTTT	CASSQEGRWGRDTEAFF	-	TRBV14	TRBJ1-1	-
TGTGCCAGCAGCCCGGCCCCGCAGCTCGAAGCTTTCTTT	CASSPAPQLEAFF	-	TRBV7-9	TRBJ1-1	-
TGTGCTAGTGGTTTGGGCAGGGATGAAGCTTTCTTT	CASGLGRDEAFF	-	TRBV12-5	TRBJ1-1	-
TGTGCCATCAGTGGGGACAGGGGCTTAGGGAGCAATCAGCCCCAGCATTTT	CAISGDRGLGSNQPQHF	TRBD1	TRBV10-3	TRBJ1-5	-
TGTGCCACCCGCCTAACGCAAGGAACCTACGAGCAGTACTTC	CATRLTQGTYEQYF	-	TRBV2	TRBJ2-7	-
TGTGCCACCAGCAGAGATGGGGTATTAGCTAAAGCCAACGTCCTGACTTTC	CATSRDGVLAKANVLTF	-	TRBV15	TRBJ2-6	-